This entry features one T cell receptor (beta chain) sequence. No antigen is known for it. The CDR3 length is 14 residues. The V end lost 5 bases, the J end lost 0 bases, and 8 bases lay between the germline ends. Germline CDR1 SEHNR, CDR2 FQNEAQ (reference sequence). The data were produced by immunoSEQ multiplex PCR, yet TCRdb's version contains in-frame clones alone and is incomplete. The sample lists about 74,000 clones, 90% to 95% occurring once. The data belong to a study of OX40 agonist ivuxolimab in advanced cancers. Study information: Melanoma, hepatocellular carcinoma, head and neck or renal cell cancer occurred in dose-escalation patients. Study conclusions and caveats: Clonal expansion from baseline to week 6 occurred in both CD4+ and CD8+ T cells. Among patients with partial responses at 0.1-3.0 mg/kg, clonal expansion was among the lowest.

The chain links TRBV7-9 to TRBJ1-5, with D maybe TRBD1 (5 bases). The TCR originated in an adult with an advanced solid tumor such as melanoma, head and neck, liver or kidney cancer. The material was CD4+ or CD8+ T cells sorted from blood, obtained in a trial of the OX40 agonist ivuxolimab. CDR3 DNA sequence: TGTGCCAGCAGCCACCAGGGTAGCAATCAGCCCCAGCATTTT. Amino acid sequence: CASSHQGSNQPQHF.